This record looks at one TCR beta chain sequence and its context. Its antigen is unidentified. Patients were aged 18 to 65, had disease duration under 2 months, and had newly diagnosed hyperthyroidism. Lactation, pregnancy, other autoimmune disease or uncontrolled infection excluded patients. The sample, blood from the first hyperthyroidism diagnosis, precedes any ophthalmopathy symptoms. This entry is derived from a study of T cells in Graves' hyperthyroidism and ophthalmopathy. General study results and limits: A model of 13 V-J pairs discriminated ophthalmopathy from stable hyperthyroidism.

The V segment lost 6 bases and the J segment 13 bases; nucleotides outside the gene matches: 9. Germline V gene lookup returns CDR1 SGDLS and CDR2 YYNGEE. This CDR3 has 13 residues. Amplified TCR beta CDR3 regions came from RNA transcripts. First-round RT-PCR with HTBI primers amplified the TCR CDR3 region. Each CDR3 protein gets one entry after TCRdb re-called the multiplex PCR reads with MiXCR. Altogether around 250,000 distinct CDR3 sequences are present, roughly 15% being singletons, with the ten largest covering roughly 13%. Sequencing used blood. This chain joins TRBV9 and TRBJ1-6; 8 bases are shared with TRBD1. The sequence derives from a woman aged 40 to 49 with Graves' hyperthyroidism that later progressed to Graves' ophthalmopathy. The CDR3 nucleotides read TGTGCCAGCAAAACAGGGGGGGCCGGGCCCCTCCACTTT. Its protein product is CASKTGGAGPLHF. The full variable domain, with the rest looked up from reference TRBV9 and TRBJ1-6, is DSGVTQTPKHLITATGQRVTLRCSPRSGDLSVYWYQQSLDQGLQFLIQYYNGEERAKGNILERFSAQQFPDLHSELNLSSLELGDSALYFCASKTGGAGPLHFGNGTRLTVT.